These 21 T cell receptor beta chains came from one sample sequenced in a study of graft-versus-host responses after intestinal transplantation. Graft tissue processing released intraepithelial and lamina propria lymphocytes. Assay used: immunoSEQ multiplex PCR; TCRdb lists only in-frame clones, some missing. Among some 15,000 clones, under 70% were seen once, and the ten largest hold roughly 25%. Sequenced here: ileum tissue, sampled around 720 days after intestinal transplantation. The receptors were sampled from a human patient who received an intestinal transplant, so some T cells may come from the graft donor.

The chain employs TRBV7-9 and TRBJ2-2; D remains unclear. CDR3 size: 11 residues. Trimming removed 3 bases from V and 4 bases from J, with 0 bases in between. The germline V gene encodes CDR1 SEHNR and CDR2 FQNEAQ (reference sequence). The CDR3 region has the DNA TGTGCCAGCAGCTTCACCGGGGAGCTGTTTTTT. Protein: CASSFTGELFF.

V gene TRBV5-1 combines with J gene TRBJ1-1; weak D call: TRBD1 (5 bases). The CDR3 covers 12 residues. The V end was cut by 4 bases, the J end by 8 bases, with 12 bases between. Germline V gene sequence: CDR1 SGHRS, CDR2 YFSETQ. The CDR3 here is CASSRGTDEAFF. The DNA of the CDR3 is TGCGCCAGCAGCCGGGGGACGGACGAAGCTTTCTTT.

This clone was found a few times. The J gene is TRBJ2-1, the V gene TRBV30, with 11 bases that match TRBD2. V lost 2 bases, J lost 9 bases, and 9 bases stayed unmatched. This CDR3 region has 15 residues. CDR1 is GTSNPN, CDR2 SVGIG, per germline (reference sequence). The CDR3 loop reads CAWSKLAGGFGEQFF. In DNA form, the CDR3 reads TGTGCCTGGAGTAAGTTAGCGGGGGGGTTTGGTGAGCAGTTCTTC.

V usage is TRBV15 and J usage is TRBJ1-1; 7 nucleotides line up with TRBD1. The CDR3 runs 16 residues. V shed 0 bases, J shed 2 bases, and the junction held 6 bases outside the gene matches. The germline V gene has CDR1 LNHNV and CDR2 YYDKDF (reference sequence). DNA for the CDR3: TGTGCCACCAGCAGAGACCTGAACAGGGGCAACACTGAAGCTTTCTTT. It codes for CATSRDLNRGNTEAFF.

V is TRBV30 and J is TRBJ2-7, with 8 nucleotides matching TRBD1. In germline, CDR1 is GTSNPN, CDR2 SVGIG (reference sequence). The CDR3 runs to 14 residues. The junction had 5 bases not matched to a gene; V was cut back by 3 bases and J by 1 base. For the CDR3, the DNA is TGTGCCTGGAGGGAAACAGGGGGATCCTACGAGCAGTACTTC. This translates into CAWRETGGSYEQYF.

This clone was detected a few times. V and J are TRBV6-4 and TRBJ1-3; unclear D gene. The germline V and J ends were trimmed by 11 bases and 7 bases, with 6 bases remaining between them. Germline V gives CDR1 MRHNA, CDR2 SNTAGT. CDR3 size: 9 residues. The DNA for the CDR3 is TGTGCCGTGGTGAACACCATATATTTT. Protein sequence: CAVVNTIYF.

The V and J genes are TRBV5-5 and TRBJ2-3; 7 bases agree with TRBD1. V was pared by 0 bases and J by 2 bases, with 6 bases of the junction left unmatched. Germline CDR1 is SGHKS and CDR2 is YYEKEE (reference sequence). CDR3 length equals 16 residues. DNA for the CDR3: TGTGCCAGCAGCTTGGAAACAGGGGTTATCACAGATACGCAGTATTTT. This gives the protein CASSLETGVITDTQYF. The variable domain in full, completed from reference TRBV5-5 and TRBJ2-3, reads DAGVTQSPTHLIKTRGQQVTLRCSPISGHKSVSWYQQVLGQGPQFIFQYYEKEERGRGNFPDRFSARQFPNYSSELNVNALLLGDSALYLCASSLETGVITDTQYFGPGTRLTVL.

This clone is medium-sized (0.01 to 0.1%) in the sample. The chain carries TRBV21-1 and TRBJ2-7. TRBV21-1 is shown as a pseudogene. The CDR3 length is 11 residues. For the CDR3, the DNA is TGTGCCAGCAGCAAAGGGGGCGAGCAGTACTTC. As protein: CASSKGGEQYF.

The chain recombines TRBV25-1 with TRBJ2-7; tentatively, D is TRBD1 or TRBD2 (5 bases each). The V end lost 4 bases, the J end lost 7 bases, and 17 bases lay between the germline ends. The CDR3 sequence is 14 residues long. CDR1 and CDR2 (germline): MGHDK, SYGVNS. In nucleotides, the CDR3 is TGTGCCAGCAGTGCCTGGGACCCTAAGAGGGAGCAGTACTTC. Protein: CASSAWDPKREQYF.

V usage is TRBV2 and J usage is TRBJ1-5; D unclear. Per the germline V gene, CDR1 is SNHLY and CDR2 is FYNNEI. Trimming cost V 2 bases and J 2 bases, with 7 bases left between them. The length of the CDR3 is 14 residues. The CDR3 loop is CASSERRGNQPQHF. The CDR3 DNA reads TGTGCCAGCAGTGAACGGCGGGGCAATCAGCCCCAGCATTTT. Together with reference TRBV2 and TRBJ1-5, the CDR3 gives the full variable domain: EPEVTQTPSHQVTQMGQEVILRCVPISNHLYFYWYRQILGQKVEFLVSFYNNEISEKSEIFDDQFSVERPDGSNFTLKIRSTKLEDSAMYFCASSERRGNQPQHFGDGTRLSIL.

This rearrangement joins TRBV6-4 to TRBJ2-1; TRBD2 agrees at 8 bases. J was trimmed by 5 bases and V by 2 bases; bases with no gene match: 17. CDR3 length: 19 residues. From germline, CDR1 is MRHNA and CDR2 SNTAGT. CDR3 residues: CASSDVNPAGAFWNNEQFF. The DNA of the CDR3 is TGTGCCAGCAGTGACGTGAATCCAGCGGGGGCCTTTTGGAACAATGAGCAGTTCTTC.

The gene calls are TRBV6-1 and TRBJ1-5; 9 bases agree with TRBD1. Germline CDR1 reads MNHNS; CDR2 reads SASEGT. V lost 6 bases, J lost 7 bases, and 4 bases stayed unmatched. The CDR3 runs to 13 residues. The CDR3 loop is CASSRTGDQPQHF. The CDR3, as DNA: TGTGCCAGCAGCCGGACAGGGGACCAGCCCCAGCATTTT.

The genes are TRBV9 and TRBJ2-1; D ambiguous. The CDR3 has 14 amino acids. Germline CDR1 SGDLS, CDR2 YYNGEE. The germline V and J ends were trimmed by 4 bases and 1 base, with 9 bases remaining between them. The CDR3 loop is CASSKVGSYNEQFF. The DNA for the CDR3 is TGTGCCAGCAGCAAGGTCGGGTCCTACAATGAGCAGTTCTTC.

In the case of this clone: Other DNA sequences in the same sample also yield this CDR3. V usage is TRBV7-2 and J usage is TRBJ1-5; 7 bases match TRBD1. This CDR3 has 14 residues. Germline V gene data show CDR1 as SGHTA and CDR2 as FQGNSA. The ends lost 4 bases at V and 5 bases at J; junction bases unmatched: 5. CDR3 protein: CASSSRQGDQPQHF. CDR3 bases: TGTGCCAGCAGCTCCAGACAGGGAGATCAGCCCCAGCATTTT.

The CDR3 nucleotides read TGTGCCAGTAGTATGGGGGCAGGGAGAGATACGCAGTATTTT. It codes for CASSMGAGRDTQYF. The J gene is TRBJ2-3, the V gene TRBV19; possibly TRBD1 for D (6 bases). The CDR3 is 14 residues long. With 3 bases removed from V and 5 bases from J, the gap between germline ends came to 12 bases. Per germline, CDR1 LNHDA and CDR2 SQIVND (reference sequence).

This chain links TRBV5-1 with TRBJ1-6; 7 bases align to TRBD1. Trimming removed 4 bases from V and 7 bases from J; junction bases left unmatched: 8. CDR1 and CDR2 (germline): SGHRS, YFSETQ. The CDR3 extends over 15 amino acids. This CDR3 reads CASSEQGTKNSPLHF. The CDR3 DNA is TGCGCCAGCAGCGAACAGGGGACCAAGAATTCACCCCTCCACTTT.

This clone was found once. This chain links TRBV19 with TRBJ2-7; D gene uncertain. The germline gives CDR1 LNHDA, CDR2 SQIVND (reference sequence). This CDR3 is 15 amino acids long. Deletions cut 0 bases from V and 0 bases from J, with 9 bases between. The CDR3 bases are TGTGCCAGTAGTATAGATCTGGCAGCCTCCTACGAGCAGTACTTC. Translating gives CASSIDLAASYEQYF.

The J gene is TRBJ1-2, the V gene TRBV9; tentatively, D is TRBD1 (5 bases). Trimming removed 1 base from V and 3 bases from J, with 10 bases in between. The CDR3 is made up of 14 amino acids. CDR1 is SGDLS and CDR2 is YYNGEE in the germline V gene. The CDR3 nucleotides read TGTGCCAGCAGCGTAAGGACGGGGCACTATGGCTACACCTTC. It is translated as CASSVRTGHYGYTF.

V is TRBV5-1 and J is TRBJ2-1, with 13 positions matching TRBD2. Germline V gene lookup returns CDR1 SGHRS and CDR2 YFSETQ. CDR3 length equals 17 residues. V trimming: 0 bases; J trimming: 6 bases; junction bases outside the gene matches: 6. The CDR3 DNA is TGCGCCAGCAGCTTGGCTCCACTAGCGGGAGGGCGCAATGAGCAGTTCTTC. Translating gives CASSLAPLAGGRNEQFF. Together with reference TRBV5-1 and TRBJ2-1, the CDR3 gives the full variable domain: KAGVTQTPRYLIKTRGQQVTLSCSPISGHRSVSWYQQTPGQGLQFLFEYFSETQRNKGNFPGRFSGRQFSNSRSEMNVSTLELGDSALYLCASSLAPLAGGRNEQFFGPGTRLTVL.

Regarding this clone: The junction departs from the called germline gene at one end, perhaps through a read error. In nucleotides, the CDR3 is TGCGCCAGCAGCTGGGACACCTACAATGGGCAGTTCTTC. This codes for CASSWDTYNGQFF. V gene TRBV5-1 combines with J gene TRBJ2-1; D may be TRBD1 (6 bases). CDR3 length equals 13 residues. CDR1 and CDR2 from the germline V gene are SGHRS and YFSETQ.

The V gene is TRBV6-5, the J gene TRBJ1-3, with 7 bases identical to TRBD1. Trimming took 8 bases from V and 0 from J; bases not matched to a gene: 4. The CDR3 sequence is 14 residues long. Per the germline V gene, CDR1 is MNHEY and CDR2 is SVGAGI. The CDR3 coding sequence is TGTGCCAGCGGGACAGTTCGCTCTGGAAACACCATATATTTT. Protein: CASGTVRSGNTIYF.